This is a list of T cell receptor beta chains from one sample in a study of T-cell memory formation after mild COVID-19. TCRdb re-derived calls from the 5' RACE reads in MiXCR, one entry per CDR3 protein. The sample holds approximately 450,000 distinct CDR3 sequences, 15% to 20% seen once. Source material: PBMCs or a T cell subset sorted from them (not recorded which). Receptor source: an adult woman who had mild COVID-19 (a few samples of this study predate the infection). Cell type and time point are not known. Each CDR3 is given with its conserved first and last residue. D genes are given only for firm matches. Clone size appears in some rows only: once, few, many, or a class for an expanded clone.

CDR3 protein: CASSQGGARTEAFF; CDR3 DNA: TGCGCCAGCAGCCAAGGCGGGGCAAGAACTGAAGCTTTCTTT; J gene: TRBJ1-1; clone size: many; V gene: TRBV4-1; D gene: .
CDR3 protein: CASSLTSNSEQYF; CDR3 DNA: TGTGCCAGCAGCTTAACGTCTAACTCCGAGCAGTACTTC; J gene: TRBJ2-7; clone size: few; V gene: TRBV7-3; D gene: .
CDR3 protein: CAAGSGYTF; CDR3 DNA: TGTGCCGCAGGGAGTGGCTACACCTTC; J gene: TRBJ1-2; clone size: few; V gene: TRBV19; D gene: .
CDR3 protein: CASSTGTGPEAFF; CDR3 DNA: TGTGCCAGCAGTACCGGGACAGGGCCTGAAGCTTTCTTT; J gene: TRBJ1-1; clone size: few; V gene: TRBV6-1; D gene: TRBD1
CDR3 protein: CASSPGAQRDTEAFF; CDR3 DNA: TGTGCCAGCTCACCGGGGGCTCAGCGAGACACTGAAGCTTTCTTT; J gene: TRBJ1-1; clone size: .; V gene: TRBV18; D gene: .
CDR3 protein: CASSPWGVSYEQYF; CDR3 DNA: TGTGCCAGCAGTCCATGGGGCGTCTCCTACGAGCAGTACTTC; J gene: TRBJ2-7; clone size: .; V gene: TRBV12-3/TRBV12-4; D gene: .
CDR3 protein: CASSQDLGGYEQYF; CDR3 DNA: TGTGCCAGCAGCCAAGATTTGGGGGGATACGAGCAGTACTTC; J gene: TRBJ2-7; clone size: many; V gene: TRBV3-1; D gene: .
CDR3 protein: CASSHRDRNQPQHF; CDR3 DNA: TGTGCCAGCAGTCACAGGGATCGCAATCAGCCCCAGCATTTT; J gene: TRBJ1-5; clone size: .; V gene: TRBV6-5; D gene: .
CDR3 protein: CASSLMTSGSNEQFF; CDR3 DNA: TGCGCCAGCAGCTTGATGACTAGCGGGAGCAATGAGCAGTTCTTC; J gene: TRBJ2-1; clone size: .; V gene: TRBV5-1; D gene: TRBD2
CDR3 protein: CASSSPGLAGDEQYF; CDR3 DNA: TGTGCCAGCAGCTCTCCGGGACTAGCCGGGGACGAGCAGTACTTC; J gene: TRBJ2-7; clone size: .; V gene: TRBV7-8; D gene: TRBD2
CDR3 protein: CASSLVFTSGTYNEQFF; CDR3 DNA: TGTGCCAGCAGCTTAGTATTTACTAGCGGGACCTACAATGAGCAGTTCTTC; J gene: TRBJ2-1; clone size: few; V gene: TRBV7-9; D gene: TRBD2
CDR3 protein: CASSLIQEGTQYF; CDR3 DNA: TGTGCCAGCAGCTTGATTCAGGAAGGTACGCAGTATTTT; J gene: TRBJ2-3; clone size: .; V gene: TRBV5-4; D gene: .
CDR3 protein: CSAPMWRGGNYGYTF; CDR3 DNA: TGCAGTGCCCCGATGTGGAGAGGGGGCAACTATGGCTACACCTTC; J gene: TRBJ1-2; clone size: few; V gene: TRBV20-1; D gene: TRBD1
CDR3 protein: CASSVGLRGTGELFF; CDR3 DNA: TGTGCCAGCAGCGTAGGCCTCCGCGGCACCGGGGAGCTGTTTTTT; J gene: TRBJ2-2; clone size: .; V gene: TRBV9; D gene: .
CDR3 protein: CALNLGGSSYEQYF; CDR3 DNA: TGCGCCTTAAATCTTGGCGGGAGCTCCTACGAGCAGTACTTC; J gene: TRBJ2-7; clone size: .; V gene: TRBV21-1; D gene: .
CDR3 protein: CASSEFGTVFNTEAFF; CDR3 DNA: TGTGCCAGCAGTGAATTCGGGACGGTTTTCAACACTGAAGCTTTCTTT; J gene: TRBJ1-1; clone size: .; V gene: TRBV6-1; D gene: .
CDR3 protein: CASSETLAGVYSYEQYF; CDR3 DNA: TGTGCCAGCAGTGAAACACTAGCGGGAGTATACTCCTACGAGCAGTACTTC; J gene: TRBJ2-7; clone size: .; V gene: TRBV6-1; D gene: TRBD2
CDR3 protein: CSVESRSGELFF; CDR3 DNA: TGCAGCGTTGAGAGCAGGTCCGGGGAGCTGTTTTTT; J gene: TRBJ2-2; clone size: few; V gene: TRBV29-1; D gene: .
CDR3 protein: CASSTRGSTDTQYF; CDR3 DNA: TGTGCCAGCAGCACCCGAGGAAGCACAGATACGCAGTATTTT; J gene: TRBJ2-3; clone size: .; V gene: TRBV5-5; D gene: .
CDR3 protein: CSARSGMGNTIYF; CDR3 DNA: TGCAGTGCTAGATCAGGGATGGGAAACACCATATATTTT; J gene: TRBJ1-3; clone size: .; V gene: TRBV20-1; D gene: .
CDR3 protein: CASSSTPRDPNEQFF; CDR3 DNA: TGTGCCAGCAGCTCCACCCCGCGGGACCCAAATGAGCAGTTCTTC; J gene: TRBJ2-1; clone size: few; V gene: TRBV7-8; D gene: .
CDR3 protein: CASSWGTAFEGQYF; CDR3 DNA: TGCGCCAGCAGCTGGGGGACAGCGTTTGAGGGGCAGTACTTC; J gene: TRBJ2-7; clone size: many; V gene: TRBV5-1; D gene: TRBD1
CDR3 protein: CASSYLSSGRYVFEQYF; CDR3 DNA: TGTGCCAGCAGTTACTTGTCTAGCGGGAGGTACGTGTTCGAGCAGTACTTC; J gene: TRBJ2-7; clone size: few; V gene: TRBV6-2/TRBV6-3; D gene: TRBD2
CDR3 protein: CASSGPGGASSTDTQYF; CDR3 DNA: TGTGCCAGCAGCGGACCGGGGGGCGCCTCTAGCACAGATACGCAGTATTTT; J gene: TRBJ2-3; clone size: many; V gene: TRBV5-4; D gene: .
CDR3 protein: CSVPGQGVNYGYTF; CDR3 DNA: TGCAGCGTCCCGGGACAGGGGGTCAACTATGGCTACACCTTC; J gene: TRBJ1-2; clone size: few; V gene: TRBV29-1; D gene: TRBD1
CDR3 protein: CSAPLVVSNEQFF; CDR3 DNA: TGCAGTGCCCCCCTAGTGGTTTCTAATGAGCAGTTCTTC; J gene: TRBJ2-1; clone size: .; V gene: TRBV20-1; D gene: .
CDR3 protein: CASSHHSGGRDEQFF; CDR3 DNA: TGTGCCAGCAGTCACCACAGCGGGGGCCGGGATGAGCAGTTCTTC; J gene: TRBJ2-1; clone size: .; V gene: TRBV2; D gene: TRBD2
CDR3 protein: CSGLGGLNAKNIQYF; CDR3 DNA: TGCAGTGGTTTGGGGGGCCTAAACGCCAAAAACATTCAGTACTTC; J gene: TRBJ2-4; clone size: few; V gene: TRBV20-1; D gene: .
CDR3 protein: CASSLGPSLAEQYF; CDR3 DNA: TGTGCCAGCAGCTTGGGCCCGTCGTTGGCCGAGCAGTACTTC; J gene: TRBJ2-7; clone size: few; V gene: TRBV7-2; D gene: .
CDR3 protein: CASSSDTSGRFYSYNEQFF; CDR3 DNA: TGTGCCAGCAGCTCCGATACTAGCGGGAGGTTCTACTCCTACAATGAGCAGTTCTTC; J gene: TRBJ2-1; clone size: .; V gene: TRBV7-2; D gene: TRBD2
CDR3 protein: CASSVQPGYQETQYF; CDR3 DNA: TGTGCCAGCAGCGTCCAACCAGGTTACCAAGAGACCCAGTACTTC; J gene: TRBJ2-5; clone size: few; V gene: TRBV9; D gene: .
CDR3 protein: CASSLAQGATNEKLFF; CDR3 DNA: TGTGCCAGCAGCTTAGCGCAGGGGGCTACTAATGAAAAACTGTTTTTT; J gene: TRBJ1-4; clone size: .; V gene: TRBV7-6; D gene: TRBD1
CDR3 protein: CASSLYPGDSYGYTF; CDR3 DNA: TGTGCCAGCAGCCTTTATCCCGGGGACTCCTATGGCTACACCTTC; J gene: TRBJ1-2; clone size: many; V gene: TRBV9; D gene: .
CDR3 protein: CASSPPPPGTSGSRSQEQYF; CDR3 DNA: TGTGCCAGCAGCCCACCCCCCCCAGGGACTAGCGGGAGTCGGTCGCAGGAGCAGTACTTC; J gene: TRBJ2-7; clone size: many; V gene: TRBV7-8; D gene: TRBD2
CDR3 protein: CASSPSTGAPGSTDTQYF; CDR3 DNA: TGTGCCAGCAGCCCGAGTACCGGAGCCCCGGGGTCCACAGATACGCAGTATTTT; J gene: TRBJ2-3; clone size: many; V gene: TRBV3-1; D gene: .
CDR3 protein: CASSPLAGESYNEQFF; CDR3 DNA: TGTGCCAGCTCACCCTTGGCGGGAGAATCCTACAATGAGCAGTTCTTC; J gene: TRBJ2-1; clone size: few; V gene: TRBV18; D gene: TRBD2
CDR3 protein: CASSPGLQGLNTEAFF; CDR3 DNA: TGTGCCAGCAGCCCGGGACTCCAGGGGTTGAACACTGAAGCTTTCTTT; J gene: TRBJ1-1; clone size: few; V gene: TRBV5-4; D gene: .
CDR3 protein: CASSLAKGGDTEAFF; CDR3 DNA: TGTGCCAGCAGCTTAGCTAAGGGTGGGGACACTGAAGCTTTCTTT; J gene: TRBJ1-1; clone size: .; V gene: TRBV7-9; D gene: .
CDR3 protein: CASSLFVLNTGELFF; CDR3 DNA: TGTGCCAGCAGCTTATTTGTACTGAACACCGGGGAGCTGTTTTTT; J gene: TRBJ2-2; clone size: few; V gene: TRBV7-9; D gene: .
CDR3 protein: CSADPGRIQETQYF; CDR3 DNA: TGCAGTGCTGATCCGGGACGGATTCAAGAGACCCAGTACTTC; J gene: TRBJ2-5; clone size: few; V gene: TRBV20-1; D gene: .
CDR3 protein: CAWDTGGNEQFF; CDR3 DNA: TGTGCCTGGGATACAGGGGGCAATGAGCAGTTCTTC; J gene: TRBJ2-1; clone size: few; V gene: TRBV30; D gene: TRBD1
CDR3 protein: CASSQDLARLETQYF; CDR3 DNA: TGTGCCAGCAGCCAAGATCTTGCCAGGTTGGAGACCCAGTACTTC; J gene: TRBJ2-5; clone size: .; V gene: TRBV3-1; D gene: .
CDR3 protein: CASAAGNTEAFF; CDR3 DNA: TGCGCCAGCGCGGCCGGGAACACTGAAGCTTTCTTT; J gene: TRBJ1-1; clone size: .; V gene: TRBV10-2; D gene: .
CDR3 protein: CSARDLRGNTEAFF; CDR3 DNA: TGCAGTGCTAGAGATCTGAGGGGGAACACTGAAGCTTTCTTT; J gene: TRBJ1-1; clone size: .; V gene: TRBV20-1; D gene: .
CDR3 protein: CASSPQESDTQYF; CDR3 DNA: TGTGCCAGCAGCCCCCAGGAGTCGGATACGCAGTATTTT; J gene: TRBJ2-3; clone size: .; V gene: TRBV9; D gene: .
CDR3 protein: CSARDIAGYLNIQYF; CDR3 DNA: TGCAGTGCTAGAGATATCGCAGGGTATTTGAACATTCAGTACTTC; J gene: TRBJ2-4; clone size: few; V gene: TRBV20-1; D gene: .
CDR3 protein: CSGSGQENTEAFF; CDR3 DNA: TGCAGCGGCTCCGGTCAAGAAAACACTGAAGCTTTCTTT; J gene: TRBJ1-1; clone size: few; V gene: TRBV29-1; D gene: .
CDR3 protein: CASSLDQGDSPLHF; CDR3 DNA: TGTGCCAGCAGCTTAGACCAGGGGGATTCACCCCTCCACTTT; J gene: TRBJ1-6; clone size: many; V gene: TRBV7-6; D gene: TRBD1
CDR3 protein: CAWSPRQPTNEKLFF; CDR3 DNA: TGTGCCTGGAGTCCACGACAGCCAACTAATGAAAAACTGTTTTTT; J gene: TRBJ1-4; clone size: few; V gene: TRBV30; D gene: .
CDR3 protein: CSASPGSSYEQYF; CDR3 DNA: TGCAGTGCTAGTCCGGGGAGCTCCTACGAGCAGTACTTC; J gene: TRBJ2-7; clone size: .; V gene: TRBV20-1; D gene: .
CDR3 protein: CASSLPGTGWADTQYF; CDR3 DNA: TGCGCCAGCAGCTTGCCCGGGACAGGGTGGGCAGATACGCAGTATTTT; J gene: TRBJ2-3; clone size: few; V gene: TRBV5-1; D gene: TRBD1
CDR3 protein: CASSLATGTAAEQYF; CDR3 DNA: TGTGCCAGCAGTTTGGCAACGGGGACAGCCGCAGAGCAGTACTTC; J gene: TRBJ2-7; clone size: .; V gene: TRBV12-3/TRBV12-4; D gene: TRBD1